The 26 T cell receptor beta chains presented below share a single source sample, sequenced in a study of cytomegalovirus exposure and HLA in healthy donors (dated by TCRdb to about 2017). The library was prepared using the immunoSEQ multiplex PCR assay. For the multiplex PCR, a mixture combining 60 forward primers for TCR Vbeta segments and 13 reverse primers for TCR Jbeta segments was used. TCRdb stores this immuneACCESS table with in-frame sequences only. Part of the clones is absent; in the studies checked, under half of the shortfall reflects unresolved V genes, and no reason is known for the rest. The sample includes 100,000 to 150,000 clones, with approximately 80% observed a single time. The ten most abundant clones make up 1.9% of the sample. Sequencing was carried out using PBMCs. These receptors were obtained from a man aged 45-60 years in good health and CMV-seronegative.

The J gene is TRBJ1-2, the V gene TRBV27; 7 positions agree with TRBD1. The germline V gene has CDR1 MNHEY and CDR2 SMNVEV (reference sequence). With 1 base clipped from V and 0 bases from J, the junction kept 11 bases outside the gene matches. The CDR3 runs 18 residues. CDR3 nucleotide sequence: TGTGCCAGCAGTTTATTTAAAGGGACAGCTACCTCTAACTATGGCTACACCTTC. The encoded protein is CASSLFKGTATSNYGYTF.

The V and J genes are TRBV19 and TRBJ2-2, with 8 bases identical to TRBD2. Germline CDR1 LNHDA, CDR2 SQIVND (reference sequence). The V gene end was trimmed by 6 bases and the J gene end by 4 bases; junction bases not matched to a gene: 1. The CDR3 runs 13 residues. CDR3 in amino acids: CASSGGVTGELFF. The CDR3 coding sequence is TGTGCCAGTAGCGGGGGGGTCACCGGGGAGCTGTTTTTT.

This clone was detected only once. The chain has TRBV6-5 and TRBJ1-5, with D unclear. The CDR3 sequence is 14 residues long. The V and J ends lost 4 bases and 2 bases respectively, with 9 bases between them. The V gene's germline CDR1 is MNHEY and CDR2 SVGAGI. CDR3 residues: CASSCPHGNQPQHF. The CDR3, as DNA: TGTGCCAGCAGTTGCCCACACGGCAATCAGCCCCAGCATTTT.

The chain uses TRBV7-6 and TRBJ2-2; D uncertain. Deletions cut 0 bases from V and 7 bases from J, with 6 bases between. The CDR3 runs to 13 residues. Germline CDR1 SGHVS, CDR2 FNYEAQ. This CDR3 reads CASSLASRGELFF. The DNA of the CDR3 is TGTGCCAGCAGCTTAGCTAGCCGCGGGGAGCTGTTTTTT.

The V and J genes are TRBV18 and TRBJ1-6; TRBD1 matches at 7 bases. The germline CDR1 and CDR2 sequences are KGHSH and LQKENI. After removal of 3 bases from V and 18 bases from J, the junction contained 8 bases not matched to a gene. CDR3 size: 12 residues. Here the CDR3 reads CASSPDRQGAHF. Written as DNA, the CDR3 is TGTGCCAGCTCACCCGACCGACAGGGCGCCCACTTT. The entire variable domain, with the rest obtained from reference TRBV18 and TRBJ1-6, is as follows: NAGVMQNPRHLVRRRGQEARLRCSPMKGHSHVYWYRQLPEEGLKFMVYLQKENIIDESGMPKERFSAEFPKEGPSILRIQQVVRGDSAAYFCASSPDRQGAHFGNGTRLTVT.

The V call is TRBV5-1, the J call TRBJ1-1; 7 positions agree with TRBD1. The ends lost 4 bases at V and 0 bases at J; junction bases unmatched: 6. CDR3 length equals 15 residues. CDR1 SGHRS and CDR2 YFSETQ come from the germline V gene. The CDR3 loop reads CASSAQGGVNTEAFF. CDR3 in DNA: TGCGCCAGCAGCGCCCAGGGGGGCGTGAACACTGAAGCTTTCTTT.

The V gene is TRBV6-1, the J gene TRBJ2-5, with 10 bases that match TRBD2. Germline-derived CDR1 and CDR2 are MNHNS and SASEGT. J gave up 2 bases and V 4 bases, and 10 bases lay outside the gene matches. This CDR3 spans 17 amino acids. CDR3 nucleotide sequence: TGTGCCAGCAGTGTTATGGGGGTAGCGGGGGGACAAGAGACCCAGTACTTC. This codes for CASSVMGVAGGQETQYF.

The chain links TRBV2 to TRBJ1-3; D is perhaps TRBD1 (6 bases). V was trimmed by 6 bases and J by 0 bases, leaving 12 bases between them. Germline V gene lookup returns CDR1 SNHLY and CDR2 FYNNEI. The CDR3 is made up of 15 amino acids. CDR3 sequence: CASRDRTVSGNTIYF. The DNA for the CDR3 is TGTGCCAGCAGGGATAGGACAGTCTCTGGAAACACCATATATTTT.

The gene calls are TRBV6-1 and TRBJ1-1; the D is unclear. V was clipped by 2 bases and J by 13 bases, with 14 bases between them. The germline V gene encodes CDR1 MNHNS and CDR2 SASEGT. The CDR3 spans 12 residues. CDR3 loop: CASSEHNTELFF. In DNA form, the CDR3 reads TGTGCCAGCAGTGAACACAACACAGAGCTTTTCTTT.

This chain links TRBV18 with TRBJ1-1; TRBD1 might be the D (5 bases). This CDR3 has 14 residues. CDR1 and CDR2 from the germline V gene are KGHSH and LQKENI. Trimming removed 3 bases at V and 6 bases at J, with 14 bases between. The CDR3 is CASSPGGMGAEAFF. In DNA form, the CDR3 reads TGTGCCAGCTCACCCGGGGGTATGGGGGCTGAAGCTTTCTTT.

This chain uses TRBV6-1 with TRBJ2-7; no clear D gene. The CDR3 has 13 amino acids. Trimming removed 4 bases from V and 3 bases from J, with 10 bases in between. The germline V gene encodes CDR1 MNHNS and CDR2 SASEGT. CDR3 sequence reads: CASSVGQVYEQYV. CDR3 DNA sequence: TGTGCCAGCAGTGTCGGTCAGGTCTACGAGCAGTACGTC.

This clone was seen only a few times. V gene TRBV7-9 combines with J gene TRBJ1-4; 10 bases fit TRBD1. Germline loops: CDR1 SEHNR, CDR2 FQNEAQ (reference sequence). V dropped 3 bases and J dropped 10; count of bases not matched to a gene: 8. This CDR3 region has 15 residues. DNA for the CDR3: TGTGCCAGCAGCTTCACGAGGGGACAGGGGAGAAAACTGTTTTTT. Protein product: CASSFTRGQGRKLFF.

The CDR3 sequence: CSAESGPQFF. In nucleotides, the CDR3 is TGCAGTGCGGAGAGCGGGCCGCAGTTCTTC. The J gene is TRBJ2-1, the V gene TRBV20-1, with D perhaps TRBD2 (6 bases). The CDR3 runs to 10 residues. V was pared by 6 bases and J by 12 bases, with 12 bases between. The germline gives CDR1 DFQATT, CDR2 SNEGSKA (reference sequence).

The chain couples TRBV19 to TRBJ2-7; 8 nucleotides line up with TRBD1. Germline CDR1 LNHDA, CDR2 SQIVND (reference sequence). This CDR3 region has 14 residues. J lost 7 bases, V lost 4 bases, and 9 bases had no gene match. CDR3 in amino acids: CASSSRDRSSEQYF. The DNA of the CDR3 is TGTGCCAGTAGTAGCCGGGACAGGTCTTCGGAGCAGTACTTC.

The chain recombines TRBV25-1 with TRBJ2-6; a weak D match, TRBD2 (5 bases). Between the trimmed V and J ends, which lost 3 bases and 2 bases, there was a span of 14 bases. Germline V gene lookup returns CDR1 MGHDK and CDR2 SYGVNS. The CDR3 loop spans 17 amino acids. Here the CDR3 reads CASSDSDFLPGANVLTF. In nucleotides, the CDR3 is TGTGCCAGCAGTGATTCGGACTTCCTTCCTGGGGCCAACGTCCTGACTTTC.

About this clone: Other DNA sequences of this sample code for an identical CDR3. The rearrangement joins TRBV28 to TRBJ2-7; maybe TRBD1 (6 bases). The CDR3 is 12 amino acids. Trimming removed 5 bases from V and 4 bases from J, with 9 bases in between. CDR1 is MDHEN, CDR2 SYDVKM, per germline. The CDR3 sequence is CASSLQGYEQYV. The CDR3 bases are TGTGCCAGCAGTCTACAGGGTTACGAGCAGTACGTC.

This sequence joins TRBV5-6 and TRBJ2-7, with 8 bases lining up with TRBD1. The ends lost 0 bases at V and 5 bases at J; junction bases unmatched: 4. The CDR3 has 14 residues. The germline CDR1 and CDR2 sequences are SGHDT and YYEEEE. DNA for the CDR3: TGTGCCAGCAGCTTGGGGACAGGGTTTGACGAGCAGTACGTC. Residues: CASSLGTGFDEQYV.

The CDR3 DNA sequence: TGTGCCATCGATGGAGGGGCGTTGTATGGCTACACCTTC. Its translation is CAIDGGALYGYTF. The V gene is TRBV28, the J gene TRBJ1-2, with D possibly matching TRBD1 (5 bases). Between the trimmed V and J ends, which lost 10 bases and 5 bases, there was a span of 17 bases. This CDR3 spans 13 amino acids. Looked up from germline, CDR1 is MDHEN and CDR2 is SYDVKM.

The CDR3 loop is CASSHQGGNNYGYTF. The CDR3 nucleotides are TGTGCCAGCAGCCACCAGGGGGGAAACAACTATGGCTACACCTTC. V gene TRBV7-2 combines with J gene TRBJ1-2; 7 nucleotides line up with TRBD1. CDR3 length equals 15 residues. In germline, CDR1 is SGHTA, CDR2 FQGNSA. Trimming removed 5 bases from V and 2 bases from J; junction bases left unmatched: 8.

The chain uses TRBV15 and TRBJ1-5; no reliable D call. Germline V gene sequence: CDR1 LNHNV, CDR2 YYDKDF (reference sequence). The CDR3 has 13 amino acids. Trimming took 5 bases from V and 3 from J, leaving 8 bases between them. The CDR3 DNA reads as TGTGCCACCAGCTCCATAGCCAATCAGCCCCAGCATTTT. This encodes CATSSIANQPQHF.

The chain combines TRBV4-2 with TRBJ1-3; D call uncertain. The V gene lost 4 bases and the J gene lost 2 bases, with 9 bases spanning the gap. The CDR3 loop spans 14 amino acids. Germline CDR1 LGHNA, CDR2 YNFKEQ. CDR3 protein: CASSPGWPGNTIYF. The CDR3 DNA follows: TGTGCCAGCAGCCCCGGGTGGCCTGGAAACACCATATATTTT.

V usage is TRBV29-1 and J usage is TRBJ2-1; 10 bases match TRBD2. This CDR3 spans 13 amino acids. J lost 9 bases, V lost 7 bases, and 9 bases had no gene match. Germline V lookup: CDR1 SQVTM, CDR2 ANQGSEA. The CDR3 sequence: CSALAGVPSEQFF. DNA for the CDR3: TGCAGCGCCCTAGCGGGGGTGCCGAGTGAGCAGTTCTTC.

The table lists this clone with a few counts. This chain links TRBV19 with TRBJ2-2; possible D gene TRBD2, 6 bases. The V gene lost 0 bases and the J gene lost 6 bases, with 8 bases spanning the gap. The CDR3 is 14 residues long. CDR1 and CDR2 from the germline V gene are LNHDA and SQIVND (reference sequence). The CDR3 region is CASSIDWRAGELFF. In nucleotides, the CDR3 is TGTGCCAGTAGTATAGATTGGAGGGCCGGGGAGCTGTTTTTT.

The chain's CDR3 is CASSESGQGSGGYTF. The CDR3 DNA is TGTGCCAGCAGTGAATCAGGACAGGGGTCAGGTGGCTACACCTTC. The genes are TRBV2 and TRBJ1-2, with TRBD1 matching 9 bases. Trimming removed 2 bases from V and 7 bases from J; junction bases left unmatched: 8. There are 15 residues in the CDR3. Germline V gene sequence: CDR1 SNHLY, CDR2 FYNNEI.

V gene TRBV7-9 combines with J gene TRBJ1-2; tentatively, D is TRBD1 (5 bases). The CDR3 has 14 residues. Germline CDR1 and CDR2: SEHNR and FQNEAQ (reference sequence). V was pared by 3 bases and J by 8 bases, with 16 bases between. CDR3 in DNA: TGTGCCAGCAGCTTCACGGTCCAGGGCGGAGGCTACACCTTC. It encodes CASSFTVQGGGYTF.

V gene TRBV7-6 combines with J gene TRBJ2-2; D gene unclear. Trimming shortened V by 0 bases and J by 6 bases, and 11 bases separated the two germline ends. The CDR3 is 15 residues long. Germline-derived CDR1 and CDR2 are SGHVS and FNYEAQ. CDR3 coding DNA: TGTGCCAGCAGCTTAGCTATTACTGCGTCCGGGGAGCTGTTTTTT. Translating gives CASSLAITASGELFF.